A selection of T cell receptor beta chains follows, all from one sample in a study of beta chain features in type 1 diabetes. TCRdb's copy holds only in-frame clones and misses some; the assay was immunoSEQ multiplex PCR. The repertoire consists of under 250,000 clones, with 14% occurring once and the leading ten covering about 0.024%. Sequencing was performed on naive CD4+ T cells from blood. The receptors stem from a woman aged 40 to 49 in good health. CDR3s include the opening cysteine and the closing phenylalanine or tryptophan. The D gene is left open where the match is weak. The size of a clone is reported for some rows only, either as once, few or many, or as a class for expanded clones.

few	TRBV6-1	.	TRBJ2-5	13	TGTGCCGGTGGGGGACTGGGAATGGAGACCCAGTACTTC	CAGGGLGMETQYF
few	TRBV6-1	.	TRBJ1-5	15	TGTGCCAGCAGTGAGTACAGGTTCAACAATCAGCCCCAGCATTTT	CASSEYRFNNQPQHF
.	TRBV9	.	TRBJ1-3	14	TGTGCCAGCAGCGCGGGTAGCTCTGGAAACACCATATATTTT	CASSAGSSGNTIYF
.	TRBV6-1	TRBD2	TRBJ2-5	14	TGTGCCAGCTGCCAGCCGCGGGGGCAAGAGACCCAGTACTTC	CASCQPRGQETQYF
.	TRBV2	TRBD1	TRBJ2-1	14	TGTGCCAGCAGCGCGGGACAGGAGCGCGGTGAGCAGTTCTTC	CASSAGQERGEQFF
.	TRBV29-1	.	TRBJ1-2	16	TGCAGCGTTGTAGGAATAGGGGCGGGGATTAACTATGGCTACACCTTC	CSVVGIGAGINYGYTF
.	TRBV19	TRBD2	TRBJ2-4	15	TGTGCCAGTAGTGCGCCGGGACTAGATAAAAACATTCAGTACTTC	CASSAPGLDKNIQYF
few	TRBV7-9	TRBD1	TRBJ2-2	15	TGTGCCAGCAGCCGTCCCGGGACAGGGCCCGGGGAGCTGTTTTTT	CASSRPGTGPGELFF
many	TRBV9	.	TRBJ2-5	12	TGTGCCAGCAGCGTAGTGGGCGAGACCCAGTACTTC	CASSVVGETQYF
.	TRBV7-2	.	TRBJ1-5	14	TGTGCCAGCAGCCCCTGGACAGTCAATCAGCCCCAGCATTTT	CASSPWTVNQPQHF
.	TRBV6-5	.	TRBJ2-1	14	TGTGCCAGCAGACCCCCAGTCGGGTACAATGAGCAGTTCTTC	CASRPPVGYNEQFF
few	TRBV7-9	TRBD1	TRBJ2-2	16	TGTGCCAGCAGCTTGCCCCGGGACAGGCGGGCCGGGGAGCTGTTTTTT	CASSLPRDRRAGELFF
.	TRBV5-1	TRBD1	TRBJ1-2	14	TGCGCCAGCAGTATGAACCAGGGGGCGAGAGGCTACACCTTC	CASSMNQGARGYTF
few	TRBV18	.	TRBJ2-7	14	TGTGCCAGCTCACCACGCACAGGAGCCTACGAGCAGTACTTC	CASSPRTGAYEQYF
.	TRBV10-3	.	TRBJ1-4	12	TGTGCCTCCTCTGTGGGGGGTGAAAAACTGTTTTTT	CASSVGGEKLFF
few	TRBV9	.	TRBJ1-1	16	TGTGCCAGCAGCGTTGGGCAGACATTAATGAACACTGAAGCTTTCTTT	CASSVGQTLMNTEAFF
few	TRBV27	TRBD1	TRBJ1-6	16	TGTGCCAGCAGTATAGGGACAGGGCGATATAATTCACCCCTCCACTTT	CASSIGTGRYNSPLHF
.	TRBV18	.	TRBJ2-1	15	TGTGCCAGCTCACCAAGCAGCGGTAACTACAATGAGCAGTTCTTC	CASSPSSGNYNEQFF
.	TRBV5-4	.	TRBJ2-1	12	TGTGCCAGCAGCTTGGCGAGCAATGAGCAGTTCTTC	CASSLASNEQFF
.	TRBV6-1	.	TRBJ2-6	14	TGTGCCAGCAGTTCGAGCTCTGGGGCCAACGTCCTGACTTTC	CASSSSSGANVLTF
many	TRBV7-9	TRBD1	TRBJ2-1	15	TGTGCCAGCTCCCTATCCGGGACAGGGCTGGATGAGCAGTTCTTC	CASSLSGTGLDEQFF
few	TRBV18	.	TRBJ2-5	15	TGTGCCAGCTCACCATTCATCGGGTCCCAAGAGACCCAGTACTTC	CASSPFIGSQETQYF
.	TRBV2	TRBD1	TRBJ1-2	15	TGTGCCAGCAGTTCTGAACAGGGGGCAGGCTATGGCTACACCTTC	CASSSEQGAGYGYTF
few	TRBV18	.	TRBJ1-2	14	TGTGCCAGCTCACCAGAGAGGGCAGGGAGGGGCTACACCTTC	CASSPERAGRGYTF
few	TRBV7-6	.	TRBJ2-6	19	TGTGCCAGCAGCTTATCGGAGGCAAATTACTTCTCTGGGGCCAACGTCCTGACTTTC	CASSLSEANYFSGANVLTF
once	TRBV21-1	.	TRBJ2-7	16	TGTGCCAGCAGCACCAGCGGGACTAGCGGAACCTACGAGCAGTACTTC	CASSTSGTSGTYEQYF
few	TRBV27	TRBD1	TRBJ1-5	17	TGTGCCAGCAGTTTCCCCCGGACAGGGAATAGCAATCAGCCCCAGCATTTT	CASSFPRTGNSNQPQHF
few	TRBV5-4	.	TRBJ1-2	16	TGTGCCAGCTTCCCGGGGGGGCAGTACCTGAACTATGGCTACACCTTC	CASFPGGQYLNYGYTF
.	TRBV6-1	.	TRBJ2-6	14	TGTGCCAGCAGTCGGAGCTCTGGGGCCAACGTCCTGACTTTC	CASSRSSGANVLTF
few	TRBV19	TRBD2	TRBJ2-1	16	TGTGCCAGTAAGGCTAGCGGGGGGACGCGGGGCAATGAGCAGTTCTTC	CASKASGGTRGNEQFF
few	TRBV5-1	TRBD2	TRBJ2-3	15	TGCGCCAGCAGCTTGGGACTAGCGGGGCTAGATACGCAGTATTTT	CASSLGLAGLDTQYF
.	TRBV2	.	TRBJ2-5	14	TGTGCCAGCCATAACAGGCGATACCAAGAGACCCAGTACTTC	CASHNRRYQETQYF
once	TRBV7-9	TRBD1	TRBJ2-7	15	TGTGCCAGCAGCCCCCCCGGACAGGGTGGTTGGGAGCAGTACTTC	CASSPPGQGGWEQYF